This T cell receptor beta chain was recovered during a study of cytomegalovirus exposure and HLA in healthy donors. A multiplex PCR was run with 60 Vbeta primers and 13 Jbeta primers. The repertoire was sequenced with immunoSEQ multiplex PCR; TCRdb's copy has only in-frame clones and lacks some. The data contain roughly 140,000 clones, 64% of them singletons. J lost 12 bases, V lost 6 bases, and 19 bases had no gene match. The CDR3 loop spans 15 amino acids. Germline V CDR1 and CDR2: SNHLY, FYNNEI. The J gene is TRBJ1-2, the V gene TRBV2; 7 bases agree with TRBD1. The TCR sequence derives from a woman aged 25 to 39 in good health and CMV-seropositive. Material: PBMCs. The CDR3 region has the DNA TGTGCCAGCAGGGCCGGGACAGAATGGGCGAACGGCCACACCTTC. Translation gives CASRAGTEWANGHTF.